This is a list of T cell receptor beta chains from one sample in a study of beta chain features in type 1 diabetes. Measured with immunoSEQ multiplex PCR; TCRdb has only the in-frame clones, and not every one. The sample yields over 150,000 clones, about 9.4% seen once. The specimen was central memory CD4+ T cells from blood. The receptors come from a man younger than 45 with type 1 diabetes. CDR3s include the opening cysteine and the closing phenylalanine or tryptophan. D genes are given only for firm matches. Only some rows state a clone size, as once, few, many or a class for expanded clones.

TRBV7-2	-	TRBJ2-5	TRBD2	CASSWTSGSQETQYF	TGTGCCAGCAGCTGGACTAGCGGGAGTCAAGAGACCCAGTACTTC
TRBV7-3	-	TRBJ1-2	-	CASSPHGGGNYGYTF	TGTGCCAGCAGCCCCCATGGGGGAGGAAACTATGGCTACACCTTC
TRBV10-3	few	TRBJ2-3	TRBD1	CAISEFGQGTSTDTQYF	TGTGCCATCAGTGAGTTTGGACAGGGGACAAGCACAGATACGCAGTATTTT
TRBV5-1	few	TRBJ1-4	TRBD1	CASSGTAATNEKLFF	TGCGCCAGCAGCGGGACAGCTGCAACTAATGAAAAACTGTTTTTT
TRBV21-1	few	TRBJ1-1	-	CASSKSGGATEAFF	TGTGCCAGCAGCAAATCGGGGGGGGCCACTGAAGCTTTCTTT
TRBV11-2	few	TRBJ1-1	-	CASSLNRVGTEAFF	TGTGCCAGCAGCTTAAACAGGGTAGGCACTGAAGCTTTCTTT
TRBV15	-	TRBJ2-7	-	CATSRDRDYEQYF	TGTGCCACCAGCAGAGATCGGGACTACGAGCAGTACTTC
TRBV6-6	-	TRBJ2-3	-	CASTNTDTQYF	TGTGCCAGTACTAACACAGATACGCAGTATTTT
TRBV7-6	-	TRBJ2-5	-	CASSIDQGWETQYF	TGTGCCAGCAGCATAGACCAGGGGTGGGAGACCCAGTACTTC
TRBV14	-	TRBJ2-1	TRBD2	CASSLAGYNEQFF	TGTGCCAGCAGCCTAGCGGGGTACAATGAGCAGTTCTTC
TRBV27	-	TRBJ2-1	TRBD2	CASSLPVAGELSNEQFF	TGTGCCAGCAGTTTGCCGGTAGCGGGAGAATTGAGCAATGAGCAGTTCTTC
TRBV9	-	TRBJ1-3	-	CASSVEVRLSGNTIYF	TGTGCCAGCAGCGTAGAGGTCAGGCTCTCTGGAAACACCATATATTTT
TRBV2	-	TRBJ2-1	-	CASSESRSSYNEQFF	TGTGCCAGCAGTGAGAGCAGGTCCTCCTACAATGAGCAGTTCTTC
TRBV20-1	few	TRBJ2-5	-	CSARGEETQYF	TGCAGTGCTAGAGGGGAGGAGACCCAGTACTTC
TRBV9	-	TRBJ2-3	-	CASSVAGQNTDTQYF	TGTGCCAGCAGCGTAGCCGGACAGAACACAGATACGCAGTATTTT
TRBV4-2	-	TRBJ2-7	TRBD2	CASSQDWRTRVLYDEQYF	TGTGCCAGCAGCCAAGATTGGCGGACTAGGGTCCTATATGACGAGCAGTACTTC
TRBV30	-	TRBJ1-1	TRBD1	CAWRRPGTGYVGAFF	TGTGCCTGGAGGAGGCCAGGGACAGGGTATGTCGGAGCTTTCTTT
TRBV18	few	TRBJ2-1	-	CASSLPGFWNEQFF	TGTGCCAGCTCACTTCCCGGTTTTTGGAATGAGCAGTTCTTC
TRBV2	few	TRBJ2-2	-	CASFRSGELFF	TGTGCCAGCTTCCGGTCCGGGGAGCTGTTTTTT
TRBV7-2	few	TRBJ2-7	-	CASSSTVSYEQYF	TGTGCCAGCAGCTCGACAGTATCCTACGAGCAGTACTTC
TRBV9	few	TRBJ2-7	TRBD1	CASSGGTGSLREQYF	TGTGCCAGCAGCGGAGGGACAGGCTCCCTACGCGAGCAGTACTTC
TRBV2	-	TRBJ1-2	-	CACSQGPRYGYTF	TGTGCCTGTAGCCAGGGCCCTCGGTATGGCTACACCTTC
TRBV2	-	TRBJ1-4	-	CASTMSDGGEKLFF	TGTGCCAGCACCATGTCGGATGGGGGGGAAAAACTGTTTTTT